What follows are 26 T cell receptor delta chains derived from one specimen sequenced in a study of gamma-delta T cells after stem cell transplantation. TCRdb called clones from the RT-PCR reads again using CATT. This repertoire shows 2,000 to 3,000 delta-chain clones, 20% to 25% found once; its top ten account for roughly a quarter. The sequencing input was gamma-delta T cells. These receptors were taken from a human donor. It is not recorded whose cells these are; they may come from a transplant donor.

By share of the sample, this clone is medium-sized. V and J are TRDV2 and TRDJ1; tentatively, D is TRDD2 or TRDD3 (6 bases each). This CDR3 is 19 amino acids long. With 3 bases removed from V and 3 bases from J, the gap between germline ends came to 28 bases. CDR1 is GEAIGNYY, CDR2 EKD, per germline. The CDR3 bases are TGTGCCTGTGACCCAATGCCTTCCGGTTTGGGGATGCCTGCCGATAAACTCATCTTT. Its translation is CACDPMPSGLGMPADKLIF.

As for this clone: The translation of this DNA and the TCRdb protein of a much larger clone differ at residue 15, probably owing to a read error; the protein shown here is translated from the DNA. This chain links TRDV2 with TRDJ1, with 12 bases matching TRDD3. The CDR3 contains 17 residues. Germline-derived CDR1 and CDR2 are GEAIGNYY and EKD. CDR3 in DNA: TGTGCCTGTGACACGTTGGGTCTGGGGGATACGCGCTATAAATTCATCTTT. It encodes CACDTLGLGDTRYKFIF.

By frequency in the sample, this clone is medium-sized (0.01 to 0.1%). This sample includes further DNA sequences coding for the same CDR3. The chain uses TRDV2 and TRDJ2, with D maybe TRDD3 (6 bases). Germline V CDR1 and CDR2: GEAIGNYY, EKD. The CDR3 is 17 amino acids. The V gene lost 0 bases and the J gene lost 1 base, with 14 bases spanning the gap. CDR3 DNA sequence: TGTGCCTGTGACACCGTGCTGGGGACACTTTTGACAGCACAACTCTTCTTT. It is translated as CACDTVLGTLLTAQLFF.

By share of the sample, this clone is medium-sized. The chain uses TRDV2 and TRDJ1; TRDD3 agrees at 12 bases. Germline trimming cut 1 base from V and 4 bases from J; bases unmatched to any gene: 12. Germline values: CDR1 GEAIGNYY, CDR2 EKD. The CDR3 sequence is 18 residues long. The CDR3 DNA sequence: TGTGCCTGTGACACACCCTTCTTACTGGGGGATACAGACGATAAACTCATCTTT. It specifies CACDTPFLLGDTDDKLIF.

By proportion, this clone is medium-sized (0.01 to 0.1%). The J gene is TRDJ1, the V gene TRDV2; 12 bases line up with TRDD3. Germline CDR1 and CDR2: GEAIGNYY and EKD. The junction had 22 bases not matched to a gene; V was cut back by 3 bases and J by 0 bases. The CDR3 sequence is 22 residues long. The CDR3 sequence: CACDPILQLGDTARGYTDKLIF. As DNA, the CDR3 is TGTGCCTGTGACCCAATCCTCCAACTGGGGGATACTGCGAGGGGCTACACCGATAAACTCATCTTT.

Judged by abundance, this clone is medium-sized. At the DNA level, this CDR3 is encoded by other sequences in the same sample as well. This chain joins TRDV2 and TRDJ1, with 12 bases identical to TRDD3. The CDR3 loop spans 15 amino acids. V lost 3 bases, J lost 4 bases, and 5 bases stayed unmatched. Germline V gene lookup returns CDR1 GEAIGNYY and CDR2 EKD. The CDR3 spells CACDALGDTDDKLIF. DNA for the CDR3: TGTGCCTGTGACGCACTGGGGGATACCGACGATAAACTCATCTTT.

By share, this clone ranks as medium-sized (0.01 to 0.1%). The V gene is TRDV2, the J gene TRDJ1; TRDD3 might be the D (6 bases). Germline values: CDR1 GEAIGNYY, CDR2 EKD. V lost 3 bases, J lost 0 bases, and 13 bases lay in between. The CDR3 totals 15 residues. CDR3 sequence reads: CACDVLLGHTDKLIF. The CDR3 coding sequence is TGTGCCTGTGACGTCTTACTGGGCCACACCGATAAACTCATCTTT.

A remark on this clone: With only one base between it and a far larger clone, this is likely a read error. The identical CDR3 is also encoded by other nucleotide sequences in the sample. The chain has TRDV2 and TRDJ1, with TRDD3 matching over 12 bases. CDR3 length: 25 amino acids. From germline, CDR1 is GEAIGNYY and CDR2 EKD. CDR3 residues: CACDTVGSSNEGSVLGDTVTDKLIF. CDR3 sequence (DNA): TGTGCCTGTGACACCGTCGGGTCCTCAAACGAGGGGAGCGTACTGGGGGATACCGTGACCGATAAACTCATATTT.

Only a few counts were recorded for this clone. The same CDR3 is also encoded by other DNA sequences in this sample. In DNA form, the CDR3 reads TGTGCCTGTGACGCGGTACTGGGGGACACCGATAAACTCATCTTT. Translation gives CACDAVLGDTDKLIF. The rearrangement joins TRDV2 to TRDJ1; 8 bases line up with TRDD3. CDR3 length equals 15 residues. With V trimmed by 3 bases and J by 0 bases, 5 bases remained unmatched. Germline CDR1 and CDR2: GEAIGNYY and EKD.

Concerning this clone: The translation of this DNA and the TCRdb protein of a much larger clone differ at residue 12, probably owing to a read error; the protein shown here is translated from the DNA. The chain links TRDV2 to TRDJ1; the D gene is possibly TRDD3 (5 bases). This CDR3 contains 16 residues. CDR1 is GEAIGNYY and CDR2 is EKD in the germline V gene. DNA of the CDR3: TGTGCCTGTGACGCACTTTGGGGACAACACACCGGTAAACTCATCTTT. Protein product: CACDALWGQHTGKLIF.

By share, this clone ranks as medium-sized. J is TRDJ1 and V is TRDV2; the D gene is possibly TRDD3 (5 bases). CDR1 GEAIGNYY and CDR2 EKD come from the germline V gene. The CDR3 runs 20 residues. V lost 3 bases, J lost 5 bases, and 33 bases lay in between. CDR3 in amino acids: CACDPLPHLDPLRDPDKLIF. In DNA form, the CDR3 reads TGTGCCTGTGACCCCCTCCCTCATCTTGACCCGCTGAGGGATCCGGATAAACTCATCTTT.

By sample fraction, this clone is medium-sized. The rearrangement joins TRDV2 to TRDJ1, with TRDD3 identical over 10 bases. The CDR3 runs to 22 residues. The junction had 25 bases not matched to a gene; V was cut back by 4 bases and J by 0 bases. CDR1 and CDR2 from the germline V gene are GEAIGNYY and EKD. The CDR3 loop reads CACDPLKPAPILGDSNTDKLIF. CDR3 DNA sequence: TGTGCCTGTGATCCCCTTAAACCTGCGCCTATACTGGGGGATTCTAACACCGATAAACTCATCTTT.

Turning to this clone: For this DNA, TCRdb reports the protein of a much larger clone, which diverges at residue 8, most likely from a read error; the protein presented here is translated directly from the DNA. The chain is built from TRDV2 and TRDJ1, with D perhaps matching TRDD3 (6 bases). This CDR3 comprises 17 residues. CDR1 is GEAIGNYY, CDR2 EKD, per germline. V lost 1 base and J 0 bases, leaving 17 bases between the germline ends. The DNA for the CDR3 is TGTGCCTGTGACACATTGGGGGGTCCTTCTCACACCGATAAACTCATCTTT. Translation gives CACDTLGGPSHTDKLIF.

The sample holds a few counts of this clone. The TCRdb protein, from a much larger clone, departs from this DNA's translation at residue 6, likely by read error; the protein shown derives from the DNA. V gene TRDV2 combines with J gene TRDJ1; D not certain. Germline CDR1 GEAIGNYY, CDR2 EKD. V dropped 2 bases and J dropped 3 bases, with 15 bases sitting between them. The CDR3 sequence is 15 residues long. This CDR3 reads CACDIVGGPADKLIF. The CDR3 bases are TGTGCCTGTGACATAGTAGGAGGTCCGGCCGATAAACTCATCTTT.

The chain carries TRDV2 and TRDJ1, with 13 bases aligning to TRDD3. The CDR3 runs to 22 residues. Per germline, CDR1 GEAIGNYY and CDR2 EKD. J gave up 0 bases and V 1 base, and 19 bases lay outside the gene matches. The CDR3 sequence: CACDTLKLGDTANRLYTDKLIF. CDR3 coding DNA: TGTGCCTGTGACACGCTGAAACTGGGGGATACGGCGAACCGATTGTACACCGATAAACTCATCTTT.

Comments on this clone: For this DNA, TCRdb reports the protein of a much larger clone, which diverges at residue 13, most likely from a read error; the protein presented here is translated directly from the DNA. The chain carries TRDV2 and TRDJ1, with D unclear. CDR1 and CDR2 (germline): GEAIGNYY, EKD. There are 17 residues in the CDR3. Written as DNA, the CDR3 is TGTGCCTGTGACACGGTCGCAAGGTTTCGAGACACCGCTAAACTCATCTTT. It is translated as CACDTVARFRDTAKLIF.

This clone is labeled as medium-sized. The gene calls are TRDV2 and TRDJ1; 7 bases fit TRDD3. V lost 3 bases, J lost 1 base, and 10 bases stayed unmatched. Germline V gives CDR1 GEAIGNYY, CDR2 EKD. The length of the CDR3 is 16 residues. CDR3: CACDGLTGDLTDKLIF. CDR3 coding DNA: TGTGCCTGTGACGGCCTTACTGGGGACCTCACCGATAAACTCATCTTT.

About this clone itself: This may stem from a read error, because a much larger clone lies one nucleotide away. Within the sample, other DNA sequences also encode this same CDR3. V and J are TRDV2 and TRDJ1; 11 bases fit TRDD3. Germline V gene data show CDR1 as GEAIGNYY and CDR2 as EKD. The CDR3 is 21 amino acids. J gave up 0 bases and V 3 bases, and 20 bases lay outside the gene matches. The CDR3 is CACDPVVLGDTRYFYTDKLIF. DNA for the CDR3: TGTGCCTGTGACCCCGTTGTGCTGGGGGATACACGCTACTTCTACACCGATAAACTCATCTTT.

This clone was detected only a few times. The translation of this DNA and the TCRdb protein of a much larger clone differ at residue 5, probably owing to a read error; the protein shown here is translated from the DNA. J is TRDJ1 and V is TRDV2; D is unresolved. Trimming took 3 bases from V and 0 from J, leaving 10 bases between them. In germline, CDR1 is GEAIGNYY, CDR2 EKD. There are 14 residues in the CDR3. CDR3 DNA: TGTGCCTGTGACGCCGTCCCCAACACCGATAAACTCATCTTT. Encoded protein: CACDAVPNTDKLIF.

This clone was seen more than once but under ten times. The protein given by TCRdb reflects a much larger clone and differs at residue 10 from this DNA's translation, likely from a read error; the protein shown is the DNA's translation. V and J are TRDV2 and TRDJ1; D is unresolved. Looked up from germline, CDR1 is GEAIGNYY and CDR2 is EKD. This CDR3 is 14 amino acids long. The CDR3 region is CACDLLVNTNKLIF. The CDR3 DNA is TGTGCCTGTGACCTCCTGGTGAACACCAATAAACTCATCTTT.

This clone is labeled medium-sized. The identical CDR3 is also encoded by other nucleotide sequences in the sample. This chain links TRDV2 with TRDJ1; 11 nucleotides match TRDD3. CDR3 size: 15 residues. After removal of 0 bases from V and 3 bases from J, the junction contained 2 bases not matched to a gene. Germline V lookup: CDR1 GEAIGNYY, CDR2 EKD. The CDR3 DNA follows: TGTGCCTGTGACACCGTTGGGGGATACGCCGATAAACTCATCTTT. Translation gives CACDTVGGYADKLIF.

As concerns this clone: This may be a read error, as it is one base from a much larger clone. The V and J genes are TRDV2 and TRDJ3, with 7 positions matching TRDD3. Germline CDR1 GEAIGNYY, CDR2 EKD. This CDR3 is built from 20 residues. The ends lost 2 bases at V and 0 bases at J; junction bases unmatched: 12. The CDR3 coding sequence is TGTGCCTGTGACAGACTGAGGGATACCTCAAGCTCCTGGGACACCCGACAGATGTTTTTC. Encoded protein: CACDRLRDTSSSWDTRQMFF.

Turning to this clone: The protein TCRdb lists belongs to a much larger clone and differs from this DNA's translation at residue 11, which points to a read error; the protein shown is made from the DNA. This rearrangement joins TRDV2 to TRDJ1, with D unresolved. Trimming took 0 bases from V and 3 from J, leaving 16 bases between them. Germline loops: CDR1 GEAIGNYY, CDR2 EKD. This CDR3 is 16 amino acids long. CDR3 DNA: TGTGCCTGTGACACCCTAGCTGCGTCGGACGCCGATAAACTCATCTTT. Its protein product is CACDTLAASDADKLIF.

The CDR3 region is CACDTLLPMRDVKFYADKLIF. For the CDR3, the DNA is TGTGCCTGTGACACCCTCCTACCCATGAGGGATGTCAAGTTTTACGCCGATAAACTCATCTTT. V and J are TRDV2 and TRDJ1; the D gene is possibly TRDD2 (6 bases). The CDR3 totals 21 residues. CDR1 is GEAIGNYY, CDR2 EKD, per germline. The V and J ends lost 0 bases and 3 bases respectively, with 31 bases between them.

In the case of this clone: A much larger clone lies a single base off, so this may be a read error. The CDR3 DNA sequence: TGTGCCTGTGACATTATCTACCTCACCGATAAACTCATCTTT. Translating it yields CACDIIYLTDKLIF. V gene TRDV2 combines with J gene TRDJ1, with D uncertain. The CDR3 is 14 amino acids. Germline V CDR1 and CDR2: GEAIGNYY, EKD. The V end was cut by 2 bases, the J end by 1 base, with 10 bases between.

This clone is termed medium-sized. The V and J genes are TRDV2 and TRDJ1, with TRDD3 matching 11 bases. Germline CDR1 reads GEAIGNYY; CDR2 reads EKD. The CDR3 extends over 21 amino acids. After removal of 3 bases from V and 0 bases from J, the junction contained 20 bases not matched to a gene. The CDR3, as DNA: TGTGCCTGTGACGCCTTGGTGGGGGATACGCGGGTGGGAACCAACACCGATAAACTCATCTTT. This sequence encodes CACDALVGDTRVGTNTDKLIF.